This T cell receptor (beta chain) was identified during a study of shared clonotypes between healthy human individuals (TCRdb year 2020). Study-wide context: The cohort included a few men and a couple of women between 18 and 49 years of age. For each donor, three plates each were used for CD4 naive and CD4 memory, two plates were used for CD8 naive, and one plate was used for CD8 memory. To estimate repertoire size and how much clonotype sharing occurs between individuals, the study deeply sequenced the blood TCR repertoires of about 5 healthy adults. Between about 0.9 and 8.9 billion PBMCs per donor were obtained by leukapheresis. Different laboratories and diverse techniques were used to prepare libraries and sequence TCR repertoires, to increase sequencing depth and limit assay-specific biases.

The CDR1 and CDR2 encoded by the germline V gene are MNHNS and SASEGT. From cysteine to phenylalanine, the CDR3 is 12 amino acids long. The kept DNA is CDR3 alone, 36 bases in frame from the first base. V is clipped by 3 bases and J by 7 bases, and the sequence between their germline boundaries is 7 bases long. The donors were healthy, HIV-negative adults with no recently reported acute infections or vaccinations. Every donor was a Caucasian adult living in Nashville, Tennessee, USA. Magnetic negative selection was used to enrich CD4+ T cells, after which naive cells were positively selected on CD45RA and the negative fraction became the memory subset. Blood was collected by leukapheresis, and PBMCs were isolated by Ficoll-Histopaque density gradient centrifugation and then cryopreserved in liquid nitrogen vapor phase. Analytical flow cytometry was used to check the purity and quantity of every magnetically sorted T cell population. From each sorted fraction, genomic DNA was isolated and quantified by UV absorbance on a Nanodrop 2000c.

The research as a whole found: Pairwise subsampling indicated that sequencing depth was expected to affect the degree of clonotype sharing among donors. Across several donors, around 5.4% of naive CD4, approximately 3.6% of naive CD8, about 2.3% of memory CD4, and approximately 0.4% of memory CD8 clonotypes were shared. Compared with non-shared clonotypes, the clonotypes found in all four sorted-subset donors had higher generation probabilities. Naive subsets generally had larger estimated clonotype richness than memory subsets. Rarefaction of sorted-subset datasets indicated incomplete sequencing despite the large sequencing depth. Only blood was sampled, and tissue TCR repertoires likely differ from those in blood. The small number of donors limited the genetic and exposure-history diversity represented.

TCR CDR3 regions were amplified from genomic DNA by multiplex PCR using the deep immunoSEQ assay. Genomic DNA extracted from each cell subset was distributed evenly over all wells of several immunoSEQ 96-well plates, and each plate served as one replicate. For sorted subsets, each replicate PCR was loaded with 200 ng genomic DNA, equivalent to 30,000 or so T cell genomes. The purified libraries were quantified using a Qubit 3.0 fluorometer, sized with a Bioanalyzer 2100, and then quantified again using the KAPA Library Quantification kit. Each immunoSEQ 96-well plate was sequenced on its own single-read 150-cycle Illumina NextSeq 550 flow cell. Concerning the study's data processing: Because the immunoSEQ output held only junctional sequences and lacked quality scores, the filtering could not match the filtering applied to full-length reads. To assign V/J genes and CDR3, sequences were annotated against IMGT germline references using PyIR, a Python wrapper for IgBLAST v1.9. Reads with weak V/J assignments (E-value above 1e-6), missing CDR3, stop codons, out-of-frame junctions, or ambiguous translated residues were removed. V3J clonotypes were defined as sequences sharing an identical inferred V gene, J gene, and CDR3 amino acid sequence. Percentage overlap between repertoires was computed as shared unique clonotypes divided by the size of the smaller repertoire. RTK rarefaction, the Chao1 estimator, and Recon v2.1 estimates of unobserved clonotypes were used to assess repertoire richness. For all TCRbeta clonotypes obtained by the gDNA method from four donors, generation probabilities were computed with OLGA. TCRdb took over this immuneACCESS table, retaining in-frame rearrangements with V and J assigned. Such tables are incomplete; in checked studies, under half of the missing clones stem from an unresolved V gene, and the remainder is unexplained. The DNA gave D and trimming, while V, J and clone size come from that table. Across this sample there are millions of clones, with about 92% seen only once. Over 0.12% of the sample is held by the ten biggest clonotypes.

A remark on this clone: Its cognate antigen has yet to be identified. Base qualities are missing; no much larger clone stands one base away.

Sequenced material: naive CD4+ T cells sorted from blood. Per the publication, the cell subset or site label means: CD45RA+ positively selected. This sequence uses TRBV6-1 and TRBJ1-3, with a tentative D gene TRBD1 over 5 matching bases. The clonotype originates from a man between 18 and 29 years old in good health. The CDR3 is CASSDEGNTIYF. Read as DNA, the sequence is TGTGCCAGCAGTGATGAGGGGAACACCATATATTTT.